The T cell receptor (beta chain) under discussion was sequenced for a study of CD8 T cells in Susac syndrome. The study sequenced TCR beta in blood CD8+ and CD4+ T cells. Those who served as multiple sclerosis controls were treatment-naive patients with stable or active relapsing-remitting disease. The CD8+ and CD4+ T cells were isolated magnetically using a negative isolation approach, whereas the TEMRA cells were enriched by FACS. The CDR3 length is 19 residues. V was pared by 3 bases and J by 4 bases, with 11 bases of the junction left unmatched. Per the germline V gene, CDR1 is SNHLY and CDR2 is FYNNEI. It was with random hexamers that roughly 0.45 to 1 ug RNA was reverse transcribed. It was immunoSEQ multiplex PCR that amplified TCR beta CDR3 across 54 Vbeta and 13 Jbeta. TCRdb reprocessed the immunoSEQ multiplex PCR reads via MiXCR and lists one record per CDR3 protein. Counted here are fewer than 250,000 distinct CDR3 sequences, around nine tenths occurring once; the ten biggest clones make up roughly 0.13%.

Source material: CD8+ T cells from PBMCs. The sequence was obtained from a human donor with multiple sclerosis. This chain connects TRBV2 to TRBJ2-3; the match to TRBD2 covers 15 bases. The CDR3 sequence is CASSDPRTSGGAGPDTQYF. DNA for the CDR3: TGTGCCAGCAGTGATCCCCGGACTAGCGGGGGGGCGGGTCCAGATACGCAGTATTTT.